Listed here is a single T cell receptor beta chain. Its antigen is not identified. These data belong to a study of early T cells in non-severe SARS-CoV-2 infection. Broader study findings: Matching results from VDJdb favored anti-spike CD8 responses, leaving private and CD4 specificities undetected.

TCRdb processed the 5' RACE reads anew with MiXCR; each CDR3 protein has one entry. The profile shows tens of thousands of distinct CDR3 sequences, 5.5% to 7.5% of them singletons. V shed 4 bases and J 12 bases; nucleotides not matched to a gene: 17. CDR3 size: 16 residues. CDR1 and CDR2 from the germline V gene are LGHNA and YSLEER. The sequenced sample consisted of whole blood. This sequence was found in an adult who was a healthcare worker with PCR-confirmed SARS-CoV-2 infection or an uninfected control (not recorded which). The gene calls are TRBV4-3 and TRBJ2-1, with TRBD2 matching 8 bases. This chain's CDR3 is CASSPTPVRRGARQFF. CDR3 sequence (DNA): TGCGCCAGCAGCCCTACACCTGTGCGGCGGGGGGCCCGGCAGTTCTTC.